This TCR beta chain was recovered during a study of glioma-infiltrating T cells after dendritic cell vaccination. As for the study in general: The vaccine used monocyte-derived dendritic cells pulsed overnight with autologous tumor lysate. Study results and caveats: Survival was not directly related to TCR clonality in these patients. Estimated pretreatment TIL content predicted outcome after dendritic cell vaccination.

V shed 1 base, J shed 7 bases, and the junction held 4 bases outside the gene matches. The CDR3 spans 15 residues. Germline V gene sequence: CDR1 LNHDA, CDR2 SQIVND (reference sequence). About this clone: Its antigen remains unknown.

Input was approximately 2.2 ug genomic DNA, or all available if less. The repertoire was sequenced with immunoSEQ multiplex PCR; TCRdb's copy has only in-frame clones and lacks some. The sample carries 75,000 to 95,000 clones, approximately 80% recorded once. Regarding time point: after dendritic cell vaccination, including at tumor progression/relapse. The chain joins TRBV19 to TRBJ2-1, with TRBD1 matching over 10 bases. Source: blood, taken after dendritic cell vaccination. This sequence originates from a human donor with glioblastoma. The CDR3 loop is CASSIARTGGNEQFF. CDR3 sequence (DNA): TGTGCCAGTAGTATAGCCAGGACAGGGGGTAATGAGCAGTTCTTC.